Following are 9 T cell receptor beta chains from one sample sequenced in a study of cytomegalovirus exposure and HLA in healthy donors. This PCR relied on a set of 60 Vbeta primers and 13 Jbeta primers. Sequenced by immunoSEQ multiplex PCR; TCRdb stores in-frame clones only, minus some. The table has around 150,000 clones, approximately 80% seen once. Sequencing input: PBMCs. The receptors stem from a man in his thirties or forties in good health and CMV-seronegative.

The chain couples TRBV30 to TRBJ1-6; 8 bases are shared with TRBD1. Losses at the gene ends were 2 bases for V and 7 bases for J; bases not matched to a gene: 1. Germline V gene lookup returns CDR1 GTSNPN and CDR2 SVGIG (reference sequence). CDR3 size: 13 residues. The CDR3 sequence: CAWSWTGNSPLHF. For the CDR3, the DNA is TGTGCCTGGAGTTGGACAGGGAATTCACCCCTCCACTTT.

J is TRBJ1-3 and V is TRBV5-4; D is uncertain. The V end lost 4 bases, the J end lost 2 bases, and 13 bases lay between the germline ends. Germline V gene lookup returns CDR1 SGHNT and CDR2 YYREEE (reference sequence). CDR3 length: 15 residues. CDR3 DNA: TGTGCCAGCAGCCGCCAGTACGGAGCTGGAAACACCATATATTTT. The encoded protein is CASSRQYGAGNTIYF. Full variable domain (remainder filled in from reference TRBV5-4 and TRBJ1-3): ETGVTQSPTHLIKTRGQQVTLRCSSQSGHNTVSWYQQALGQGPQFIFQYYREEENGRGNFPPRFSGLQFPNYSSELNVNALELDDSALYLCASSRQYGAGNTIYFGEGSWLTVV.

This chain connects TRBV30 to TRBJ1-5; the D is unclear. Germline V gene data show CDR1 as GTSNPN and CDR2 as SVGIG (reference sequence). V gave up 0 bases and J gave up 6 bases, with 9 bases separating them. The CDR3 has 13 residues. The chain's CDR3 is CAWSVHSGQPQHF. In DNA form, the CDR3 reads TGTGCCTGGAGTGTACACTCGGGTCAGCCCCAGCATTTT.

The CDR3 DNA sequence: TGTGCCAGCAGTGCCGCAAGGCTAGCGGGAGACTCCTACGAGCAGTACTTC. Amino acids: CASSAARLAGDSYEQYF. The V gene is TRBV27, the J gene TRBJ2-7, with TRBD2 matching 10 bases. The CDR3 loop spans 17 amino acids. Trimming cost V 5 bases and J 0 bases; bases outside gene matches: 10. Germline CDR1 MNHEY, CDR2 SMNVEV (reference sequence).

The chain joins TRBV29-1 to TRBJ1-2; 7 bases are shared with TRBD1. Trimming cost V 4 bases and J 0 bases; bases outside gene matches: 8. CDR1 SQVTM and CDR2 ANQGSEA come from the germline V gene. CDR3 length equals 15 residues. This chain's CDR3 is CSVGPGGQTNYGYTF. CDR3 in DNA: TGCAGCGTTGGACCAGGGGGACAGACTAACTATGGCTACACCTTC.

In this sample, this clone turned up once. The chain recombines TRBV15 with TRBJ2-7; D possibly corresponds to TRBD1 (6 bases). The germline V gene encodes CDR1 LNHNV and CDR2 YYDKDF (reference sequence). This CDR3 spans 14 amino acids. The V and J ends lost 0 bases and 6 bases respectively, with 12 bases between them. In DNA form, the CDR3 reads TGTGCCACCAGCAGAGATGTTGGGGGCTCCGAGCAGTACTTC. This codes for CATSRDVGGSEQYF.

This clone was observed once. The rearrangement links TRBV28 to TRBJ2-3; 9 nucleotides agree with TRBD2. The CDR3 runs to 13 residues. Germline CDR1 and CDR2: MDHEN and SYDVKM. The CDR3 region is CASGREGWDTQYF. CDR3 DNA sequence: TGTGCGTCGGGGCGGGAGGGCTGGGATACGCAGTATTTT.

By sample fraction, this clone is medium-sized. This chain connects TRBV11-3 to TRBJ2-3, with TRBD2 matching over 12 bases. Looked up from germline, CDR1 is SGHNT and CDR2 is YENEEA. V was clipped by 5 bases and J by 3 bases; unmatched bases: 3. The CDR3 sequence is 15 residues long. As DNA, the CDR3 is TGTGCCAGCAGCAGAGGACTAGCGGGAACAGATACGCAGTATTTT. Its translation: CASSRGLAGTDTQYF.

In DNA form, the CDR3 reads TGTGCCAGCAGCGGGCGGGAGGGGATGCGGGACGAGCAGTACTTC. Translated, it gives CASSGREGMRDEQYF. The V call is TRBV4-2, the J call TRBJ2-7; 9 bases align to TRBD2. The ends lost 5 bases at V and 5 bases at J; junction bases unmatched: 10. The CDR3 is 15 residues long. Germline V CDR1 and CDR2: LGHNA, YNFKEQ.